The source of this TCR beta chain is a study of cytomegalovirus exposure and HLA in healthy donors. Germline CDR1 and CDR2: SGHDT and YYEEEE. CDR3 length equals 15 residues. With V trimmed by 0 bases and J by 2 bases, 2 bases remained unmatched. To note about this clone: Antigen specificity is unknown.

General observations from the study: TCR beta sequences reportedly predicted most subjects' HLA-A and HLA-B alleles accurately. Some V segments (TRBV6-2 and TRBV6-3 among them) were excluded as indistinguishable. Available immune exposure information was restricted to CMV serostatus only. Most TCRs appeared rarely, but some public TCRs recurred in many donors.

Amplification used 60 Vbeta primers and 13 Jbeta primers. Using immunoSEQ multiplex PCR, the repertoire was profiled, and TCRdb retains in-frame clones only, with some absent. Here the sample spans approximately 200,000 clones, 84% being singletons. The sample was PBMCs. The source of this sequence is a boy under 18 in good health and CMV-seronegative. The V and J genes are TRBV5-6 and TRBJ1-3; 7 nucleotides align to TRBD1. CDR3 DNA sequence: TGTGCCAGCAGCTTGGCAGGGGGTCCTGGAAACACCATATATTTT. Its translation: CASSLAGGPGNTIYF.